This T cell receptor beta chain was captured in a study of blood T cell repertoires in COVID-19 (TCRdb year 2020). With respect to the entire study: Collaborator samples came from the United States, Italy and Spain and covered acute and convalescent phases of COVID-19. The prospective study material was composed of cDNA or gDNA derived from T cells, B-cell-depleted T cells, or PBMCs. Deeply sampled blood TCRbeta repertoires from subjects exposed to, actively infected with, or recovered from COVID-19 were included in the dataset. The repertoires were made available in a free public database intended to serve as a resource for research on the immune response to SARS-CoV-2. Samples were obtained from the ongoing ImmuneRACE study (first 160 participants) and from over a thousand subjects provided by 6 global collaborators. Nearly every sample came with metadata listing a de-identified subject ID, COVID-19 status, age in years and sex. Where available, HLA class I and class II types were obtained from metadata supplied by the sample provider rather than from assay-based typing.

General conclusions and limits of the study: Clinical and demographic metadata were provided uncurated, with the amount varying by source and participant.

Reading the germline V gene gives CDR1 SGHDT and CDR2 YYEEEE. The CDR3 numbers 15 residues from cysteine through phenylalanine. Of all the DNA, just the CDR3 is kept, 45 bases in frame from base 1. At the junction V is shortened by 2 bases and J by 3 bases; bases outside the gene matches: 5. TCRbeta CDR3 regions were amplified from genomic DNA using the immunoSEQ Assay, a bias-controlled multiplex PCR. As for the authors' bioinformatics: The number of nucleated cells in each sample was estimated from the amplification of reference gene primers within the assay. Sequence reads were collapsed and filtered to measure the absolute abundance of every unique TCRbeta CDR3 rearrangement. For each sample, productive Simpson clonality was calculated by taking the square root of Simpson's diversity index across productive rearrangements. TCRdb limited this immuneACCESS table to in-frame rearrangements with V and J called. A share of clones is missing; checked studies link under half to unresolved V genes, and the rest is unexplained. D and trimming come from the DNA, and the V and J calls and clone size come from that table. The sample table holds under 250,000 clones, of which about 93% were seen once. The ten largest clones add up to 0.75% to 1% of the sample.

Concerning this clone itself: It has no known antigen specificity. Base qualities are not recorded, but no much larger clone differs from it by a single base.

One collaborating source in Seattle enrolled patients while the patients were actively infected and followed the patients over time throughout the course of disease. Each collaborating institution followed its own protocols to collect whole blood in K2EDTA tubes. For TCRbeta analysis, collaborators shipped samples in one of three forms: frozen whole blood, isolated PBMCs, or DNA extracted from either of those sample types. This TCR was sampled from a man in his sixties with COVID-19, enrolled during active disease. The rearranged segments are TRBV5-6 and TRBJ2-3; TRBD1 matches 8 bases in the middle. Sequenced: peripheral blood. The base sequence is TGTGCCAGCAGCTTCATGACAGGGGCGACAGATACGCAGTATTTT. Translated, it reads CASSFMTGATDTQYF.